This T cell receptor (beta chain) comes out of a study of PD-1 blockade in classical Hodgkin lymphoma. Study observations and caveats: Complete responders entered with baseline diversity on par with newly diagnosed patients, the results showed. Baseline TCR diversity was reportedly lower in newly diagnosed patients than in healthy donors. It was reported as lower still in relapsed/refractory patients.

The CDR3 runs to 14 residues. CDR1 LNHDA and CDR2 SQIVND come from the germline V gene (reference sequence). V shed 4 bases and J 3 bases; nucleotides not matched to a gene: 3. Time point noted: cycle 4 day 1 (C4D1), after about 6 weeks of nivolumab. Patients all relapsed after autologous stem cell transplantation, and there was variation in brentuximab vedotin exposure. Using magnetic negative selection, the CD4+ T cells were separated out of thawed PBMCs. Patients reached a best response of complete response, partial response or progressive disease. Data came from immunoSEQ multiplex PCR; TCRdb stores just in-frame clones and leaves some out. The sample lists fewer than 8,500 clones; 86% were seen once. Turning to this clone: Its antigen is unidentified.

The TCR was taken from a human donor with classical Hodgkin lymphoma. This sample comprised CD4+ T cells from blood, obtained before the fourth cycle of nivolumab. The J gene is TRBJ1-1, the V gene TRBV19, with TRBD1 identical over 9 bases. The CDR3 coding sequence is TGTGCCAGTAGTAAGGGACAGGGAGACACTGAAGCTTTCTTT. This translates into CASSKGQGDTEAFF.